The subject of this entry is one T cell receptor beta chain. Its antigen is not known. Trimming stripped 2 bases from V and 5 bases from J, with 9 bases between. The CDR3 sequence is 13 residues long. This entry comes from a study of T-cell memory formation after mild COVID-19. On the study more broadly: Each donor largely had its own TCR clusters. Study findings and constraints: Among clones peaking at day 37 in the second wave, SARS-CoV-2 specificity remained unconfirmed. Clones that contracted clustered mainly in CM and EM if CD4+ and in EMRA if CD8+. Prior to infection, memory already included some responding clones, suggesting cross-reactive memory joined.

TCRdb re-called the 5' RACE reads through MiXCR, storing one row per CDR3 protein. Among 550,000 to 650,000 distinct CDR3 sequences listed, about 18% were seen once. The source of this sequence is an adult woman who had mild COVID-19 (a few samples of this study predate the infection). Cell type and time point are not known. The sequenced sample was PBMCs or a T cell subset sorted from them (not recorded which). The chain is built from TRBV12-3 or TRBV12-4 and TRBJ1-2; the D is unclear. CDR3 in DNA: TGTGCCAGCAGTTTAAAGGCAGCATATGGCTACACCTTC. It yields the protein CASSLKAAYGYTF.